The 29 T cell receptor beta chains presented below share a single source sample, sequenced in a study of blood T cell repertoires in COVID-19 (dated by TCRdb to 2018 to 2021). The protocol used for the library was the immunoSEQ multiplex PCR assay. TCRdb limited this immuneACCESS table to in-frame rearrangements with V and J called. A share of clones is missing; checked studies link under half to unresolved V genes, and the rest is unexplained. The sample records approximately 290,000 clones, about 86% of which are singletons. Roughly 14% of the sample goes to the ten largest clones. Sequenced input: peripheral blood. These receptors all come from a person between 65 and 79 years old with COVID-19, enrolled during active disease.

The V call is TRBV28, the J call TRBJ2-7; no reliable D call. The CDR3 covers 12 residues. Looked up from germline, CDR1 is MDHEN and CDR2 is SYDVKM. The germline V and J ends were trimmed by 4 bases and 0 bases, with 4 bases remaining between them. Here the CDR3 reads CASSSGSYEQYF. CDR3 DNA: TGTGCCAGCAGTTCGGGCTCCTACGAGCAGTACTTC.

V usage is TRBV20-1 and J usage is TRBJ1-1; D remains unclear. Germline V gene data show CDR1 as DFQATT and CDR2 as SNEGSKA (reference sequence). CDR3 length: 10 residues. The V end was cut by 6 bases, the J end by 10 bases, with 12 bases between. The CDR3 sequence: CSASWAGAFF. The CDR3 DNA reads as TGCAGTGCCTCCTGGGCGGGAGCTTTCTTT.

The J gene is TRBJ1-1, the V gene TRBV7-8; no clear D. Germline-derived CDR1 and CDR2 are SGHVS and FQNEAQ. The length of the CDR3 is 15 residues. V was cut by 5 bases and J by 0 bases, with 13 bases left in between. CDR3 in DNA: TGTGCCAGCAGCCCGAGACTAGTCATGAACACTGAAGCTTTCTTT. Encoded protein: CASSPRLVMNTEAFF.

The chain combines TRBV27 with TRBJ1-2, with 10 bases matching TRBD1. Per the germline V gene, CDR1 is MNHEY and CDR2 is SMNVEV (reference sequence). V lost 4 bases and J lost 10; bases outside the gene matches: 6. This CDR3 is 13 amino acids long. The CDR3 sequence: CASSSSGTGVYTF. The DNA of the CDR3 is TGTGCCAGCAGTTCGTCCGGGACAGGGGTCTACACCTTC.

The chain combines TRBV5-8 with TRBJ1-4, with 7 bases lining up with TRBD1. Germline V gene sequence: CDR1 SGHTS, CDR2 YDEGEE. The CDR3 is 15 amino acids. V lost 3 bases and J lost 5; bases outside the gene matches: 7. The CDR3 is CASSWRDRGNEKLFF. CDR3 in DNA: TGTGCCAGCAGCTGGAGGGACAGAGGAAATGAAAAACTGTTTTTT.

The chain combines TRBV14 with TRBJ1-1; D gene unclear. This CDR3 has 13 residues. V lost 2 bases and J 8 bases, leaving 12 bases between the germline ends. The germline V gene encodes CDR1 SGHDN and CDR2 FVKESK. CDR3 in amino acids: CASSQSGLREAFF. In DNA form, the CDR3 reads TGTGCCAGCAGCCAAAGTGGGTTGAGGGAAGCTTTCTTT.

This sequence joins TRBV10-3 and TRBJ2-7; 14 positions match TRBD2. CDR3 size: 18 residues. The ends lost 0 bases at V and 3 bases at J; junction bases unmatched: 7. Germline V CDR1 and CDR2: ENHRY, SYGVKD. The DNA of the CDR3 is TGTGCCATCAGTGAGTCAGTGACTAGCGGGAGGGCTCGCTACGAGCAGTACTTC. Amino acids: CAISESVTSGRARYEQYF.

This chain links TRBV7-2 with TRBJ2-4; 8 nucleotides line up with TRBD2. Losses at the gene ends were 0 bases for V and 0 bases for J; bases not matched to a gene: 4. CDR3 length equals 17 residues. Germline V lookup: CDR1 SGHTA, CDR2 FQGNSA. CDR3 in DNA: TGTGCCAGCAGCTTAGCGGGACTAGGGCTAGCCAAAAACATTCAGTACTTC. Its translation: CASSLAGLGLAKNIQYF.

The chain couples TRBV7-6 to TRBJ1-1; 8 bases are a match to TRBD1. This CDR3 has 16 amino acids. J was trimmed by 1 base and V by 3 bases; bases with no gene match: 7. Germline CDR1 and CDR2: SGHVS and FNYEAQ. In DNA, the CDR3 is TGTGCCAGCAGCTTCGTATCCGGGACAGGGAACACTGAAGCTTTCTTT. This encodes CASSFVSGTGNTEAFF.

The V and J genes are TRBV10-2 and TRBJ1-1; the match to TRBD1 covers 7 bases. Germline V gene lookup returns CDR1 WSHSY and CDR2 SAAADI. V lost 9 bases, J lost 6 bases, and 16 bases stayed unmatched. The CDR3 has 15 residues. CDR3 in DNA: TGCGCCAGTATCTACGGGACAGCGGATACCTCTGAAGCTTTCTTT. Its protein product is CASIYGTADTSEAFF.

The chain recombines TRBV2 with TRBJ1-4; 11 bases align to TRBD1. The junction had 0 bases not matched to a gene; V was cut back by 4 bases and J by 8 bases. This CDR3 has 13 residues. Germline CDR1 reads SNHLY; CDR2 reads FYNNEI. The CDR3, as DNA: TGTGCCAGCAGTGGGGACAGGGGGGAAAAACTGTTTTTT. Its protein product is CASSGDRGEKLFF.

This clone was observed a single time. The chain joins TRBV2 to TRBJ2-2, with a weak D call TRBD1 (6 bases). This CDR3 is 14 amino acids long. Between the trimmed V and J ends, which lost 1 base and 7 bases, there was a span of 10 bases. Germline assignment: CDR1 SNHLY and CDR2 FYNNEI. The CDR3 coding sequence is TGTGCCAGCAGTGAAGACAGGGACGACGGGGAGCTGTTTTTT. As protein: CASSEDRDDGELFF.

The V and J genes are TRBV15 and TRBJ1-2; possibly TRBD1 for D (6 bases). The germline V gene has CDR1 LNHNV and CDR2 YYDKDF (reference sequence). This CDR3 is built from 13 residues. The V end was cut by 3 bases, the J end by 8 bases, with 13 bases between. The CDR3: CATSSRGNGGYTF. CDR3 nucleotide sequence: TGTGCCACCAGCAGTAGGGGGAATGGGGGCTACACCTTC.

The gene calls are TRBV9 and TRBJ2-2, with D perhaps TRBD2 (6 bases). Trimming took off 4 bases at V and 7 bases at J, with 14 bases between the two ends. In germline, CDR1 is SGDLS, CDR2 YYNGEE. The CDR3 runs to 14 residues. The CDR3 region is CASSPGTLRGELFF. The CDR3 bases are TGTGCCAGCAGCCCAGGGACTCTTCGCGGGGAGCTGTTTTTT.

This sequence joins TRBV6-5 and TRBJ2-1; a possible D gene is TRBD2 (6 bases). CDR1 is MNHEY, CDR2 SVGAGI, per germline. CDR3 size: 12 residues. The V end lost 2 bases, the J end lost 13 bases, and 12 bases lay between the germline ends. The CDR3 nucleotides read TGTGCCAGCAGTTACGGGGGACTGGAACAGTTCTTC. Its protein is CASSYGGLEQFF.

This chain connects TRBV4-1 to TRBJ2-7; 14 bases map to TRBD2. The V gene end was trimmed by 5 bases and the J gene end by 2 bases; junction bases not matched to a gene: 2. The CDR3 spans 15 residues. CDR1 is MGHRA, CDR2 YSYEKL, per germline. CDR3 sequence reads: CASSMTSGGAYEQYF. The DNA for the CDR3 is TGCGCCAGCAGCATGACTAGCGGGGGGGCCTACGAGCAGTACTTC.

This chain links TRBV19 with TRBJ1-5; 7 bases match TRBD1. Germline CDR1 reads LNHDA; CDR2 reads SQIVND (reference sequence). V lost 0 bases to trimming and J lost 3 bases; unmatched junction nucleotides: 8. The CDR3 extends over 17 amino acids. This CDR3 is CASSIDGRGENNQPQHF. DNA of the CDR3: TGTGCCAGTAGTATAGACGGCAGGGGGGAGAACAATCAGCCCCAGCATTTT.

The genes are TRBV20-1 and TRBJ2-7, with a tentative D call TRBD2 (6 bases). Germline-derived CDR1 and CDR2 are DFQATT and SNEGSKA (reference sequence). The CDR3 extends over 12 amino acids. Deletions cut 3 bases from V and 5 bases from J, with 11 bases between. In DNA, the CDR3 is TGCAGTGCTAGTTCCAGGAGGGACGAGCAGTACTTC. It specifies CSASSRRDEQYF.

The J gene is TRBJ2-3, the V gene TRBV11-2; weak D call: TRBD2 (5 bases). V was shortened by 5 bases and J by 2 bases, with 17 bases between the two germline ends. Per the germline V gene, CDR1 is SGHAT and CDR2 is FQNNGV. The CDR3 loop spans 16 amino acids. The CDR3 nucleotides read TGTGCCAGCAGCCGACGACGGACTTTGAACACAGATACGCAGTATTTT. Translating it yields CASSRRRTLNTDTQYF.

The chain combines TRBV12-3 or TRBV12-4 with TRBJ2-7, with 7 bases fitting TRBD1. The CDR3 has 13 amino acids. With 6 bases clipped from V and 3 bases from J, the junction kept 5 bases outside the gene matches. This CDR3 is CASRTGYNYEQYF. CDR3 in DNA: TGTGCCAGCAGGACAGGGTATAACTACGAGCAGTACTTC.

This clone was observed a handful of times. The rearrangement uses TRBV9 and TRBJ2-1; D is undetermined. In germline, CDR1 is SGDLS, CDR2 YYNGEE. This CDR3 spans 16 amino acids. V lost 0 bases, J lost 0 bases, and 10 bases lay in between. The CDR3 region has the DNA TGTGCCAGCAGCGTAGTTCAGCACTACTCCTACAATGAGCAGTTCTTC. Amino acids: CASSVVQHYSYNEQFF.

A few counts support this clone. The J gene is TRBJ2-1, the V gene TRBV28, with D tentatively TRBD2 (5 bases). Germline values: CDR1 MDHEN, CDR2 SYDVKM. With 2 bases removed from V and 9 bases from J, the gap between germline ends came to 11 bases. This CDR3 region has 13 residues. The CDR3 is CASSLPGLVEQFF. CDR3 DNA sequence: TGTGCCAGCAGTTTACCCGGACTGGTTGAGCAGTTCTTC.

V gene TRBV3-1 (or the pseudogene TRBV3-2) combines with J gene TRBJ1-3; TRBD1 matches at 11 bases. After removal of 6 bases from V and 3 bases from J, the junction contained 25 bases not matched to a gene. Germline CDR1 is LGHDT and CDR2 is YNNKEL (reference sequence). This CDR3 comprises 22 residues. CDR3 coding DNA: TGTGCCAGCAGAACTATCAAGGGGGACAGGGGGGATCTTACGAGAATTGGAAACACCATATATTTT. It translates to CASRTIKGDRGDLTRIGNTIYF.

The genes are TRBV7-9 and TRBJ2-7; maybe TRBD2 (5 bases). The CDR3 loop spans 15 amino acids. CDR1 SEHNR and CDR2 FQNEAQ come from the germline V gene (reference sequence). V lost 1 base and J lost 7, with 17 bases in between. CDR3 DNA: TGTGCCAGCAGCTTAGAAGGGAGCCCCGCTTTAGAGCAGTACTTC. Protein: CASSLEGSPALEQYF.

The count of this clone is one. V and J are TRBV28 and TRBJ2-4; D is perhaps TRBD2 (6 bases). Trimming pared 1 base from V and 1 base from J, leaving 20 bases between. This CDR3 comprises 19 residues. The germline gives CDR1 MDHEN, CDR2 SYDVKM. The CDR3 spells CASSLYGGGANVAKNIQYF. The CDR3 DNA sequence: TGTGCCAGCAGTTTATACGGGGGAGGAGCGAATGTGGCCAAAAACATTCAGTACTTC.

The chain employs TRBV5-6 and TRBJ1-4; D remains unclear. The germline V gene has CDR1 SGHDT and CDR2 YYEEEE. V was shortened by 0 bases and J by 3 bases, with 6 bases between the two germline ends. The CDR3 length is 14 residues. The CDR3 here is CASSLVGANEKLFF. DNA for the CDR3: TGTGCCAGCAGCTTGGTGGGAGCTAATGAAAAACTGTTTTTT.

The chain is built from TRBV27 and TRBJ2-1; 13 bases are a match to TRBD2. Per the germline V gene, CDR1 is MNHEY and CDR2 is SMNVEV (reference sequence). CDR3 size: 18 residues. V dropped 4 bases and J dropped 6; count of bases not matched to a gene: 12. CDR3 nucleotides: TGTGCCAGCAGTTCACTACGCATGACTAGCGGGGGGTTCAATGAGCAGTTCTTC. This codes for CASSSLRMTSGGFNEQFF.

The chain carries TRBV9 and TRBJ1-4; 8 bases map to TRBD1. V dropped 4 bases and J dropped 4; count of bases not matched to a gene: 6. This CDR3 is built from 15 residues. The germline CDR1 and CDR2 sequences are SGDLS and YYNGEE. CDR3 in DNA: TGTGCCAGCAGCCCCCGGACAGGGAATAATGAAAAACTGTTTTTT. Translation: CASSPRTGNNEKLFF.

This clone was found once. The rearrangement links TRBV7-9 to TRBJ1-5; 8 bases agree with TRBD1. The trim removed 1 base at V and 4 bases at J, leaving 12 bases unmatched. The germline gives CDR1 SEHNR, CDR2 FQNEAQ (reference sequence). CDR3 size: 18 residues. CDR3 DNA sequence: TGTGCCAGCAGCTTAGTTACTGCGACAGGGGCATTTAATCAGCCCCAGCATTTT. Residues: CASSLVTATGAFNQPQHF.